These 16 T cell receptor beta chains were all obtained from the same sample, sequenced in a study of T cell changes during pregnancy in multiple sclerosis. Only in-frame clones appear in the TCRdb table, and some are missing; sequencing was by immunoSEQ multiplex PCR. This table holds around 56,000 clones, about 94% found once. This specimen consisted of CD8+ T cells from peripheral blood mononuclear cells, obtained after pregnancy. These TCRs come from a female donor with multiple sclerosis, enrolled in a pregnancy study.

This clone was detected once. The V gene is TRBV27, the J gene TRBJ1-5, with D possibly TRBD1 on 5 matching bases. Germline V CDR1 and CDR2: MNHEY, SMNVEV (reference sequence). Trimming removed 2 bases from V and 6 bases from J, with 11 bases in between. The CDR3 loop spans 14 amino acids. CDR3 nucleotides: TGTGCCAGCAGTTTACAGGGCGTTGGTCAGCCCCAGCATTTT. It translates to CASSLQGVGQPQHF.

The J gene is TRBJ2-2, the V gene TRBV27; perhaps TRBD1 as D (6 bases). CDR1 MNHEY and CDR2 SMNVEV come from the germline V gene (reference sequence). V was clipped by 5 bases and J by 0 bases, with 13 bases between them. The length of the CDR3 is 16 residues. The CDR3 spells CASSRVQGANTGELFF. CDR3 coding DNA: TGTGCCAGCAGTCGCGTACAGGGTGCGAACACCGGGGAGCTGTTTTTT.

J is TRBJ2-1 and V is TRBV28; 15 nucleotides agree with TRBD2. V dropped 7 bases and J dropped 4; count of bases not matched to a gene: 14. This CDR3 has 19 residues. Germline assignment: CDR1 MDHEN and CDR2 SYDVKM. CDR3 sequence reads: CASTLGTSGRSFLYNEQFF. In nucleotides, the CDR3 is TGTGCCAGCACCCTCGGGACTAGCGGGAGGTCCTTTTTGTACAATGAGCAGTTCTTC. The whole variable domain, filled in from reference TRBV28 and TRBJ2-1, reads DVKVTQSSRYLVKRTGEKVFLECVQDMDHENMFWYRQDPGLGLRLIYFSYDVKMKEKGDIPEGYSVSREKKERFSLILESASTNQTSMYLCASTLGTSGRSFLYNEQFFGPGTRLTVL.

The chain recombines TRBV6-5 with TRBJ2-3; D is undetermined. Germline assignment: CDR1 MNHEY and CDR2 SVGAGI. V lost 5 bases to trimming and J lost 4 bases, with 13 bases between them. The CDR3 has 14 residues. The DNA of the CDR3 is TGTGCCAGCAGTGCCACTGGTCCGTCAGATACGCAGTATTTT. Translation gives CASSATGPSDTQYF.

This clone showed up just once. The rearrangement links TRBV27 to TRBJ2-1; D is possibly TRBD2 (7 bases). CDR1 is MNHEY, CDR2 SMNVEV, per germline (reference sequence). The germline V and J ends were trimmed by 2 bases and 4 bases, with 12 bases remaining between them. This CDR3 is built from 15 residues. CDR3 coding DNA: TGTGCCAGCAGTTTAGGGGGGGCTTTATACAATGAGCAGTTCTTC. Translation: CASSLGGALYNEQFF.

The chain couples TRBV28 to TRBJ2-3; D is possibly TRBD2 (6 bases). From germline, CDR1 is MDHEN and CDR2 SYDVKM. V lost 0 bases, J lost 0 bases, and 16 bases lay in between. This CDR3 contains 18 residues. The chain's CDR3 is CASSLCCGTRYSTDTQYF. The CDR3 region has the DNA TGTGCCAGCAGTTTATGCTGCGGGACTCGATATAGCACAGATACGCAGTATTTT.

The CDR3 sequence is CASRISEGLIYEQYF. The CDR3 DNA sequence: TGTGCCAGCAGGATATCAGAGGGATTGATCTACGAGCAGTACTTC. This chain connects TRBV27 to TRBJ2-7; D might be TRBD2 (5 bases). This CDR3 has 15 residues. V was shortened by 6 bases and J by 3 bases, with 18 bases between the two germline ends. Germline loops: CDR1 MNHEY, CDR2 SMNVEV (reference sequence).

Only one count was recorded for this clone. Written as DNA, the CDR3 is TGTGCCAGTAGCAACGAGCTAGCGGGAGCCGTCCCACAAGAGACCCAGTACTTC. Encoded protein: CASSNELAGAVPQETQYF. This chain joins TRBV19 and TRBJ2-5; 10 bases are shared with TRBD2. V was clipped by 6 bases and J by 2 bases; unmatched bases: 15. Looked up from germline, CDR1 is LNHDA and CDR2 is SQIVND (reference sequence). CDR3 length: 18 amino acids.

The chain joins TRBV6-6 to TRBJ1-4, with D perhaps matching TRBD1 (5 bases). Germline CDR1 is MNHNY and CDR2 is SVGAGI (reference sequence). V lost 5 bases, J lost 2 bases, and 15 bases lay in between. The CDR3 totals 16 residues. The CDR3 protein is CASSHTGRSTNEKLFF. CDR3 bases: TGTGCCAGCAGTCATACAGGCCGTTCGACTAATGAAAAACTGTTTTTT.

V and J are TRBV15 and TRBJ2-7; D perhaps matches TRBD1 (7 bases). The CDR3 covers 16 residues. V was clipped by 5 bases and J by 4 bases, with 21 bases between them. Per germline, CDR1 LNHNV and CDR2 YYDKDF (reference sequence). The CDR3 coding sequence is TGTGCCACCAGCGAATCCCAGGAGGGGGCAAGGTACGAGCAGTACTTC. It yields the protein CATSESQEGARYEQYF. Variable domain in full (rest from reference TRBV15 and TRBJ2-7): DAMVIQNPRYQVTQFGKPVTLSCSQTLNHNVMYWYQQKSSQAPKLLFHYYDKDFNNEADTPDNFQSRRPNTSFCFLDIRSPGLGDTAMYLCATSESQEGARYEQYFGPGTRLTVT.

This chain joins TRBV9 and TRBJ2-1; 9 bases line up with TRBD2. The germline V gene has CDR1 SGDLS and CDR2 YYNGEE. The CDR3 length is 16 residues. V was clipped by 0 bases and J by 9 bases; unmatched bases: 10. In DNA, the CDR3 is TGTGCCAGCAGCGTAGTGGCGGGAGGGGAGTTCAGTGAGCAGTTCTTC. It encodes CASSVVAGGEFSEQFF. Looking up the rest from reference TRBV9 and TRBJ2-1 gives the full variable domain: DSGVTQTPKHLITATGQRVTLRCSPRSGDLSVYWYQQSLDQGLQFLIQYYNGEERAKGNILERFSAQQFPDLHSELNLSSLELGDSALYFCASSVVAGGEFSEQFFGPGTRLTVL.

This chain connects TRBV4-1 to TRBJ2-7; a possible D gene is TRBD2 (5 bases). CDR1 and CDR2 from the germline V gene are MGHRA and YSYEKL. Trimming took off 1 base at V and 6 bases at J, with 10 bases between the two ends. The CDR3 has 13 residues. CDR3 nucleotide sequence: TGCGCCAGCAGCCAAGTCGGACTTTTCGAGCAGTACTTC. Encoded protein: CASSQVGLFEQYF.

V is TRBV9 and J is TRBJ1-2; a possible D gene is TRBD1 (6 bases). Germline V gives CDR1 SGDLS, CDR2 YYNGEE. The CDR3 has 14 amino acids. V was pared by 3 bases and J by 8 bases, with 17 bases between. This CDR3 reads CASSGLQGPLGYTF. The CDR3 nucleotides are TGTGCCAGCAGCGGCCTACAGGGACCCTTGGGCTACACCTTC.

The rearrangement joins TRBV4-1 to TRBJ1-5, with D unclear. Looked up from germline, CDR1 is MGHRA and CDR2 is YSYEKL. The CDR3 sequence is 15 residues long. V gave up 1 base and J gave up 6 bases, with 13 bases separating them. DNA of the CDR3: TGCGCCAGCAGCCAAGCCACCGGTCGAGCTCAGCCCCAGCATTTT. It encodes CASSQATGRAQPQHF.

The rearrangement uses TRBV30 and TRBJ1-1, with 9 bases matching TRBD1. The germline gives CDR1 GTSNPN, CDR2 SVGIG (reference sequence). J was trimmed by 11 bases and V by 1 base; bases with no gene match: 20. This CDR3 region has 17 residues. CDR3 residues: CAWSDLRWGDRGIDAFF. CDR3 nucleotide sequence: TGTGCCTGGAGTGACCTACGTTGGGGAGACAGGGGGATTGACGCTTTCTTT.

The V and J genes are TRBV5-5 and TRBJ2-7, with TRBD1 matching 8 bases. Germline assignment: CDR1 SGHKS and CDR2 YYEKEE (reference sequence). The CDR3 is 15 residues long. The J segment lost 2 bases and the V segment lost 2 bases, leaving 6 bases of the junction unmatched. In DNA form, the CDR3 reads TGTGCCAGCAGCTTTAGCCCGGACAGGGCCTACGAGCAGTACTTC. This sequence encodes CASSFSPDRAYEQYF.